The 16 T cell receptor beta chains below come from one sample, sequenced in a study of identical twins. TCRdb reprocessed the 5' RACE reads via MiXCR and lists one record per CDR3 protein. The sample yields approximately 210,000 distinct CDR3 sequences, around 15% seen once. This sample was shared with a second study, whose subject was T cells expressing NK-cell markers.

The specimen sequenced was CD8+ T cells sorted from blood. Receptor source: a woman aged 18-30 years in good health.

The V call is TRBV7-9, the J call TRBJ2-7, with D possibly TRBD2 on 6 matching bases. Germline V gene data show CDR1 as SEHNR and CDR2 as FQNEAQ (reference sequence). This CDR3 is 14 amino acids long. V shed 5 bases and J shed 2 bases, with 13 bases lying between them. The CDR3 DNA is TGTGCCAGCAGCCCCGCGGGGACTCCCTACGAGCAGTACTTC. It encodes CASSPAGTPYEQYF.

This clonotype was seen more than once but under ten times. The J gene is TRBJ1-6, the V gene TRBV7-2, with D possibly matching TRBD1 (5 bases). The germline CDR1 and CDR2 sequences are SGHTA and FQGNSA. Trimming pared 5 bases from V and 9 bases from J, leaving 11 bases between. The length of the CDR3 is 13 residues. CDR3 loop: CASSQAGSSPLHF. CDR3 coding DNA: TGTGCCAGCAGCCAAGCAGGGAGTTCACCCCTCCACTTT.

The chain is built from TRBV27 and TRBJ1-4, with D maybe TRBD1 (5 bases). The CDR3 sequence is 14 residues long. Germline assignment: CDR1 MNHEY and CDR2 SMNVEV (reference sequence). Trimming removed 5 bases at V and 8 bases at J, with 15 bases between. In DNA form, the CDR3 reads TGTGCCAGCAGTCCAGGGTCCGCGGGGGAAAAACTGTTTTTT. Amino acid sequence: CASSPGSAGEKLFF.

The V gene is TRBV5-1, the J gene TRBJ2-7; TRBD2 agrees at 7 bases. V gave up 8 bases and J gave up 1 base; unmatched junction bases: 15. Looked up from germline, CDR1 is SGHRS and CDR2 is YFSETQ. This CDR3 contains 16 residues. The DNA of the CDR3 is TGCGCCAGTTCTCCCGGAGGCGGGAGTAGTTCCTACGAGCAGTACTTC. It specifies CASSPGGGSSSYEQYF.

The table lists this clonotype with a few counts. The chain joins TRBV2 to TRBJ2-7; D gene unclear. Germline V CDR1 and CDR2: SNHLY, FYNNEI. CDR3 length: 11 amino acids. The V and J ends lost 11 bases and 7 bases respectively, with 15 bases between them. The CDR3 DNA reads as TGTGCCTCCGCCTGGCTTGGAGAGCAGTACTTC. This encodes CASAWLGEQYF.

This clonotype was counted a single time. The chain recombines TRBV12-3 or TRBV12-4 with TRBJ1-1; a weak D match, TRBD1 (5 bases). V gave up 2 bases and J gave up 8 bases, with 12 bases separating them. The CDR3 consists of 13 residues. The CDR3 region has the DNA TGTGCCAGCAGTTTATTGGGACCGAGGGAAGCTTTCTTT. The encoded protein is CASSLLGPREAFF.

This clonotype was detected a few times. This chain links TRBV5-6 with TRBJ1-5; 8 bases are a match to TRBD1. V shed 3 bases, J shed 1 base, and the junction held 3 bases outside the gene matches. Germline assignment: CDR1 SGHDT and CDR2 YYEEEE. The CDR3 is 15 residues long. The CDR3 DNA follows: TGTGCCAGCAGCTCGACAGGGGAGAGCAATCAGCCCCAGCATTTT. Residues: CASSSTGESNQPQHF.

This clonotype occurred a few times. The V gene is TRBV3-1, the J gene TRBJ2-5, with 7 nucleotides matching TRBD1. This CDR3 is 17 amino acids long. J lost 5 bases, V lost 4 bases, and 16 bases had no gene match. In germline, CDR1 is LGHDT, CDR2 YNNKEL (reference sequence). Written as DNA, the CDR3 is TGTGCCAGCAGCCCGAAACTTGGACAGGATCAGGAGGAGACCCAGTACTTC. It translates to CASSPKLGQDQEETQYF.

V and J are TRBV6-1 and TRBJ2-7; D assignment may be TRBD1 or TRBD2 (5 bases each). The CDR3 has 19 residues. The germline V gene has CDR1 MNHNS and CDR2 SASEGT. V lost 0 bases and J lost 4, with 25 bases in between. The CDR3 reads CASSEAGLLGEWGSYEQYF. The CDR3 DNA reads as TGTGCCAGCAGTGAAGCCGGACTTCTGGGGGAGTGGGGTTCTTACGAGCAGTACTTC.

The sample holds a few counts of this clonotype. The DNA of the CDR3 is TGTGCCAGCAGCGGAGAGGTGCCAGATTACAATGAGCAGTTCTTC. Protein product: CASSGEVPDYNEQFF. V is TRBV9 and J is TRBJ2-1; D ambiguous. Trimming took 3 bases from V and 4 from J, leaving 14 bases between them. The CDR3 is made up of 15 amino acids. CDR1 is SGDLS, CDR2 YYNGEE, per germline.

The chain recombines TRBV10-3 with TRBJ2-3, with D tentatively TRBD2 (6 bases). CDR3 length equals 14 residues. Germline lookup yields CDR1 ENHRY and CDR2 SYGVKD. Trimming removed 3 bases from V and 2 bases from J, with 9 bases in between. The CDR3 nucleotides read TGTGCCATCAGTGATGGCGGGAACACAGATACGCAGTATTTT. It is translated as CAISDGGNTDTQYF.

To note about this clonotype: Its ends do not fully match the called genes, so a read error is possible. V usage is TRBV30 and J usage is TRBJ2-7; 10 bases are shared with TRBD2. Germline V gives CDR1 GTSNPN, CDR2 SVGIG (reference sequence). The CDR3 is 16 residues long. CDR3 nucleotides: TGTGTCTGGAGTGGGATACACACTAGCGGGACTTACGAGCAGTACTTC. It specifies CVWSGIHTSGTYEQYF.

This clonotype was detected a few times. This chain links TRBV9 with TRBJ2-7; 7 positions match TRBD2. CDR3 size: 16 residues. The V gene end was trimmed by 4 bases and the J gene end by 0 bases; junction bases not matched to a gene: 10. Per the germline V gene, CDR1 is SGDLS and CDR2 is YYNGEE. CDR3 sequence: CASSPPGGGTSYEQYF. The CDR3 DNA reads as TGTGCCAGCAGCCCCCCCGGCGGGGGAACCTCCTACGAGCAGTACTTC.

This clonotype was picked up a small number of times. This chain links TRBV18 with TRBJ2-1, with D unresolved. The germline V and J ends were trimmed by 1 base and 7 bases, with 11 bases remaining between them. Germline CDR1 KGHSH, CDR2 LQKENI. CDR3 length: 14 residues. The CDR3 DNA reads TGTGCCAGCTCACCACTCCCATTAGGTAATGAGCAGTTCTTC. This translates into CASSPLPLGNEQFF.

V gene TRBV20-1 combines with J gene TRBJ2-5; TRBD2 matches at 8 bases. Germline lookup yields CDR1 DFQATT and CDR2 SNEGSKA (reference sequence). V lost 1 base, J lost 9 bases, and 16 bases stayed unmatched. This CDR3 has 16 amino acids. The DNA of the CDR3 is TGCAGTGCTAGAGTATTCTCCAACGAGCGGGGGATCCCCCAGTACTTC. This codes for CSARVFSNERGIPQYF.

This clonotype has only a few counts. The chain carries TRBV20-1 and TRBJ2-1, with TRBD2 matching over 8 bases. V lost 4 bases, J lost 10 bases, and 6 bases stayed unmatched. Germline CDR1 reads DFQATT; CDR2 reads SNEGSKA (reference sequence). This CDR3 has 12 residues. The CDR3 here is CSANGLAVEQFF. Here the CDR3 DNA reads TGCAGTGCTAACGGACTAGCAGTAGAGCAGTTCTTC.